The 5 T cell receptor beta chains below were found in one sample sequenced in a study of T cell responses to AZD1222 COVID-19 vaccine. TCRdb's copy holds only in-frame clones and misses some; the assay was immunoSEQ multiplex PCR. The table records 150,000 or so clones, around 89% of them present only once. The material was peripheral blood, obtained on day 0 of AZD1222 vaccination. The origin of the receptors is an adult in good health.

This rearrangement joins TRBV6-6 to TRBJ2-6; D is perhaps TRBD1 (5 bases). CDR1 is MNHNY, CDR2 SVGAGI, per germline (reference sequence). The V end lost 5 bases, the J end lost 1 base, and 18 bases lay between the germline ends. CDR3 size: 18 residues. The CDR3 bases are TGTGCCAGCAGTCCCGAAGGGGCTAGTCCTTCTGGGGCCAACGTCCTGACTTTC. Translation gives CASSPEGASPSGANVLTF.

The CDR3 protein is CASRVASGAKNIQYF. The CDR3 DNA follows: TGTGCCAGCAGAGTGGCTAGCGGAGCCAAAAACATTCAGTACTTC. The chain recombines TRBV6-5 with TRBJ2-4; the match to TRBD2 covers 7 bases. The trim removed 6 bases at V and 0 bases at J, leaving 5 bases unmatched. Germline V gives CDR1 MNHEY, CDR2 SVGAGI. This CDR3 is 15 amino acids long.

The chain has TRBV9 and TRBJ2-7, with 8 nucleotides matching TRBD1. In germline, CDR1 is SGDLS, CDR2 YYNGEE. This CDR3 comprises 15 residues. J was trimmed by 2 bases and V by 3 bases; bases with no gene match: 7. CDR3 coding DNA: TGTGCCAGCAGCGGTGGGGGGACAGGACCCTACGAGCAGTACTTC. It yields the protein CASSGGGTGPYEQYF.

The rearrangement joins TRBV28 to TRBJ2-7, with 8 bases that match TRBD1. CDR3 size: 15 residues. Germline V gene data show CDR1 as MDHEN and CDR2 as SYDVKM. Trimming took 2 bases from V and 4 from J; bases not matched to a gene: 7. In DNA, the CDR3 is TGTGCCAGCAGTTTAGAGGGGACAGGTGGTTACGAGCAGTACTTC. This translates into CASSLEGTGGYEQYF.

This chain connects TRBV7-8 to TRBJ1-2; unclear D gene. The CDR3 is 15 residues long. Germline loops: CDR1 SGHVS, CDR2 FQNEAQ. Trimming took off 1 base at V and 1 base at J, with 10 bases between the two ends. The CDR3 region is CASSLGSGVNYGYTF. CDR3 coding DNA: TGTGCCAGCAGCTTAGGTAGCGGGGTTAACTATGGCTACACCTTC.